A selection of T cell receptor beta chains follows, all from one sample in a study of Graves' ophthalmopathy and Graves' hyperthyroidism. MiXCR, applied by TCRdb to the multiplex PCR reads, yields one record per CDR3 protein. This sample yields some 25,000 distinct CDR3 sequences, of which 48% are seen a single time; roughly 6.5% belongs to the top ten. Sequencing used peripheral blood. Receptors originate from an adult woman with stable Graves' hyperthyroidism. The CDR3 runs from the conserved cysteine through the conserved F or W. A D gene is named only where the DNA matches it firmly. Only part of the rows carry a size: once, few, many, or a class if the clone is expanded.

size | J | V | D | DNA | CDR3
many | TRBJ2-3 | TRBV5-6 | . | TGTGCCAGCAGCTGGGGCACCACAGATACGCAGTATTTT | CASSWGTTDTQYF
many | TRBJ1-2 | TRBV30 | . | TGTGCCTGGAGGTTCACGGGGGGCGCGATGGGCTACACCTTC | CAWRFTGGAMGYTF
medium-sized | TRBJ1-2 | TRBV20-1 | TRBD1 | TGCAGTGCTACCCTAGACAGGGGTACGGGTGGCTACACCTTC | CSATLDRGTGGYTF
few | TRBJ2-2 | TRBV10-1 | . | TGCGCCAGCAGTGAGGTCGAAACCGGGGAGCTGTTTTTT | CASSEVETGELFF
many | TRBJ2-7 | TRBV27 | . | TGTGCCAGCAGTTTATCGGCTGACTACGAGCAGTACTTC | CASSLSADYEQYF
. | TRBJ2-5 | TRBV7-9 | TRBD2 | TGTGCCAGCGGTGGACTAGCGGGGGCGACCCAGTACTTC | CASGGLAGATQYF
. | TRBJ2-5 | TRBV6-6 | . | TGTGCCAGCAGTTACTCGAAGGGGGTGGAGACCCAGTACTTC | CASSYSKGVETQYF
many | TRBJ2-3 | TRBV11-2 | . | TGTGCCAGCAGCCGGAATACAGAATTAGATACGCAGTATTTT | CASSRNTELDTQYF
. | TRBJ2-7 | TRBV7-9 | . | TGTGCCAGCAGCTTAGCTGCGGGATACGAGCAGTACTTC | CASSLAAGYEQYF
many | TRBJ1-5 | TRBV28 | . | TGTGCCAGCAGTATCCCCGCGGGGGCTGGTCAGCCCCAGCATTTT | CASSIPAGAGQPQHF
. | TRBJ1-6 | TRBV20-1 | TRBD1 | TGCAGTGCTAGAGTGGGGACAGGGGGTTCACCCCTCCACTTT | CSARVGTGGSPLHF
. | TRBJ1-1 | TRBV6-4 | . | TGTGCCAGCAGTGACACTGAAGCTTTCTTT | CASSDTEAFF
. | TRBJ2-1 | TRBV10-1 | TRBD1 | TGCGCCAGCAGTGACACAGGGGGCCGAGCCGGGGACAATGAGCAGTTCTTC | CASSDTGGRAGDNEQFF
few | TRBJ2-1 | TRBV27 | TRBD2 | TGTGCCAGCAGTTTATCAGCGGGAGCATTAGGATGGATGAATGAGCAGTTCTTC | CASSLSAGALGWMNEQFF
medium-sized | TRBJ2-1 | TRBV19 | . | TGTGCCAGTAGTACATATCTCGGGTTAGCGAGTGAGCAGTTCTTC | CASSTYLGLASEQFF
medium-sized | TRBJ2-1 | TRBV10-1 | TRBD2 | TGCGCCAGCGGGATGGGACTAGCGGACTACAATGAGCAGTTCTTC | CASGMGLADYNEQFF
many | TRBJ1-5 | TRBV27 | . | TGTGCCAGCAGGCCAGGGTATAGCAATCAGCCCCAGCATTTT | CASRPGYSNQPQHF
. | TRBJ2-3 | TRBV7-6 | TRBD2 | TGTGCCAGCAGCTTAGGGGTTAGCGGGGGTGCAGATACGCAGTATTTT | CASSLGVSGGADTQYF
. | TRBJ2-7 | TRBV7-8 | . | TGTGCCAGCAGCTTAATTGCCAGGCTGGCCTACGAGCAGTACTTC | CASSLIARLAYEQYF
. | TRBJ1-1 | TRBV10-3 | . | TGTGCCATCACAGAGACGGGGAACACTGAAGCTTTCTTT | CAITETGNTEAFF
. | TRBJ2-5 | TRBV4-1 | TRBD1 | TGCGCCAGCAGCCATAGAGACAGGGGAGGTAGCAATCAGCCCCAGTACTTC | CASSHRDRGGSNQPQYF
many | TRBJ2-7 | TRBV11-1 | TRBD2 | TGTGCCAGCAGCGCCGGGACTAGGAGCTCCTACGAGCAGTACTTC | CASSAGTRSSYEQYF
many | TRBJ2-7 | TRBV27 | . | TGTGCCAGCAGTCTGAGGACAGCCGACTACGAGCAGTACTTC | CASSLRTADYEQYF
many | TRBJ2-1 | TRBV4-1 | TRBD2 | TGCGCCAGCAGCCTAAGAACCGGGACTAGCGGTCTTAACAATGAGCAGTTCTTC | CASSLRTGTSGLNNEQFF
once | TRBJ1-2 | TRBV20-1 | . | TGCAGTGCTAGAGATCAAACAGGCGGAGATGAGGGCTACACCTTC | CSARDQTGGDEGYTF
few | TRBJ1-5 | TRBV2 | . | TGTGCCAGCAGTGACGCAGGGATTAGCAATCAGCCCCAGCATTTT | CASSDAGISNQPQHF
many | TRBJ2-7 | TRBV5-8 | TRBD1 | TGTGCCAGCAGCTTGGGGCCGGGACAGGGGTCCTACGAGCAGTACTTC | CASSLGPGQGSYEQYF
. | TRBJ2-5 | TRBV5-4 | TRBD2 | TGTGCCAGCAGCTTGCCTTGCGGGAGAGCGAATAAAGAGACCCAGTACTTC | CASSLPCGRANKETQYF
once | TRBJ2-7 | TRBV6-4 | TRBD2 | TGTGCCAGCAGTGTCTGGCGGGAGATCGACGAGCAGTACTTC | CASSVWREIDEQYF
. | TRBJ1-1 | TRBV29-1 | . | TGCAGCGTTGTCCTGAATATGGCTGCGCCTGAAGCTTTCTTT | CSVVLNMAAPEAFF
medium-sized | TRBJ2-3 | TRBV5-1 | . | TGCGCCAGCAGGTCGGGAGATACGCAGTATTTT | CASRSGDTQYF
. | TRBJ2-3 | TRBV7-7 | TRBD1 | TGTGCTAGCAGCGCCGGGACAGGGTCTAGCACAGATACGCAGTATTTT | CASSAGTGSSTDTQYF
many | TRBJ2-7 | TRBV11-2 | TRBD2 | TGTGCCAGCAGCTCAATACTAGCGGAAGCCTACGAGCAGTACTTC | CASSSILAEAYEQYF
. | TRBJ2-5 | TRBV19 | TRBD1 | TGTGCCTGCAAGACCCGGGACAGCGTCCAAGAGACCCAGTACTTC | CACKTRDSVQETQYF
. | TRBJ2-7 | TRBV19 | TRBD2 | TGTGCCAGTAGCCCCCCGAGCCCGGGAGGGCTCGGCGAGCAGTACTTC | CASSPPSPGGLGEQYF
many | TRBJ2-2 | TRBV5-6 | . | TGTGCCAGCACCCGCTTGCGGCAGAACACCGGGGAGCTGTTTTTT | CASTRLRQNTGELFF
medium-sized | TRBJ2-1 | TRBV10-1 | TRBD2 | TGCGCCAGCAGTGAAAGCGGGATGGGGAATGAGCAGTTCTTC | CASSESGMGNEQFF
many | TRBJ2-7 | TRBV27 | . | TGTGCCAGCGGTAAGGGGGACTCCTACGAGCAGTACTTC | CASGKGDSYEQYF
many | TRBJ2-1 | TRBV12-3/TRBV12-4 | TRBD1 | TGTGCCAGCAGAAAACGGCCGGGACAGAGCCATGAGCAGTTCTTC | CASRKRPGQSHEQFF
many | TRBJ2-7 | TRBV28 | . | TGTGCCAGCAGTGGCCAGGCCTACGAGCAGTACTTC | CASSGQAYEQYF
medium-sized | TRBJ2-7 | TRBV29-1 | . | TGCAGCGTTAAGCGGATTTTCTCCTACGAGCAGTACTTC | CSVKRIFSYEQYF
. | TRBJ2-3 | TRBV12-3/TRBV12-4 | TRBD1 | TGTGCCAGCAGCCAACCCGGGACAGGATCTAGCACAGATACGCAGTATTTT | CASSQPGTGSSTDTQYF
few | TRBJ1-2 | TRBV10-3 | . | TGTGCCATCAGTGAGTCGGAGGGCGGCTATGGCTACACCTTC | CAISESEGGYGYTF
. | TRBJ2-7 | TRBV20-1 | . | TGCAGTGCGGGCGCCGAGCAGTACTTC | CSAGAEQYF
. | TRBJ2-4 | TRBV28 | . | TGTGCCTGCAGTTTGTCCGGGACTTTGATAAACATTCAGTACTTC | CACSLSGTLINIQYF
. | TRBJ1-4 | TRBV6-1 | . | TGTGCCAGCAGTGAGACATGCCGGGACTGGAATGAAAAACTGTTCTTT | CASSETCRDWNEKLFF
medium-sized | TRBJ2-1 | TRBV20-1 | TRBD1 | TGCAGTGCAACACAGGGGCGAAATGAGCAGTTCTTC | CSATQGRNEQFF
medium-sized | TRBJ2-3 | TRBV7-2 | . | TGTGCCAGCAGCTTGGCCCCCAAGATACTGTATTTT | CASSLAPKILYF
once | TRBJ1-5 | TRBV4-1 | . | TGCGCCAGCAGCCAAGAACCCGGGGTCAATCAGCCCCAGCATTTT | CASSQEPGVNQPQHF